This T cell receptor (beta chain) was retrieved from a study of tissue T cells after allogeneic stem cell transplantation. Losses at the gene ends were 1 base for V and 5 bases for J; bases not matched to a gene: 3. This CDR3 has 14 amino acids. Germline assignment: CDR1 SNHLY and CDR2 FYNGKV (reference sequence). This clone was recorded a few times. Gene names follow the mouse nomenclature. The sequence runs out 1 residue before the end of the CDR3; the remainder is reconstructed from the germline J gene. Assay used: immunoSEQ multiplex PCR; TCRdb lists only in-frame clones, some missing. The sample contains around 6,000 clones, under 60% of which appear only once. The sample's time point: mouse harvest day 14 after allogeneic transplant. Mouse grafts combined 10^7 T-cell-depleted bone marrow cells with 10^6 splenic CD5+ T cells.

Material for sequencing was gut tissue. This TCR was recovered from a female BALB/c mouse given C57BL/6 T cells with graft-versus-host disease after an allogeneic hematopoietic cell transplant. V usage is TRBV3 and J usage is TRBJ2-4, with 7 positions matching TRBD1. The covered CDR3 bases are TGTGCCAGCAGCTTAGGACAGGGAAGAAACACCTTGTAC. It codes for CASSLGQGRNTLY. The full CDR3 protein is CASSLGQGRNTLYF.